These T cell receptor beta chains were read from a single sample in a study of T-cell reconstitution after alpha-beta-depleted transplantation in children. TCRdb used MiXCR to reprocess the PCR reads, holding one entry per CDR3 protein. The sample records approximately 230,000 distinct CDR3 sequences, under 30% being singletons. The starting material was PBMCs, mostly from graft donor cells, obtained 360 days after TCRalphabeta/CD19-depleted stem cell transplant. The receptors originated from a female patient between 2 and 15 years old who had a stem cell transplant for congenital amegakaryocytic thrombocytopenia, so the T cells may come from the graft donor. Each CDR3 is given with its conserved first and last residue. The D gene is left open where the match is weak. Clone size is given for some rows only: seen once, a few or many times, or a class if the clone is expanded.

clone_size j_call v_call d_call cdr3_nt cdr3_aa
- TRBJ2-6 TRBV7-7 - TGTGCCAGCAGCCGTCCCCAAGGGGGGACAGCCTTCTCTGGGGCCAACGTCCTGACTTTC CASSRPQGGTAFSGANVLTF
- TRBJ1-6 TRBV4-1 - TGCGCCAGCAGCCAAGAGAGCTCCTATAATTCACCCCTCCACTTT CASSQESSYNSPLHF
few TRBJ2-3 TRBV20-1 - TGCAGTGCTCCGTGGACAGGAGGGGCCACAGATACGCAGTATTTT CSAPWTGGATDTQYF
- TRBJ2-1 TRBV12-3/TRBV12-4 - TGTGCCAGCAGTTTAGTGGGAGTCTGGGAGCAGTTCTTC CASSLVGVWEQFF
many TRBJ2-3 TRBV12-3/TRBV12-4 TRBD2 TGTGCCAGCAGTTCTGGACTAGCGGCAGATACGCAGTATTTT CASSSGLAADTQYF
- TRBJ2-7 TRBV6-2/TRBV6-3 TRBD2 TGTGCCAGCAGCCCTAGCGGAGACTACGAGCAGTACTTC CASSPSGDYEQYF
few TRBJ2-2 TRBV11-2 - TGTGCCAGCAACCTACAGGGTTCCGGGGAGCTGTTTTTT CASNLQGSGELFF
few TRBJ1-1 TRBV20-1 - TGCAGTGCTAGGGAATGGACCTCGAACACTGAAGCTTTCTTT CSAREWTSNTEAFF
- TRBJ2-1 TRBV5-1 TRBD1 TGCGCCAGCAGCTTACCCCGGACAGGGATGGATGAGCAGTTCTTC CASSLPRTGMDEQFF
- TRBJ1-1 TRBV3-1 TRBD1 TGTGCCAGCAGCCAAGTACTATGGGGACAGGAGAACACTGAAGCTTTCTTT CASSQVLWGQENTEAFF
- TRBJ2-7 TRBV9 - TGTGCCAGCAGCGTAGCTCCGACCTACGAGCAGTACTTC CASSVAPTYEQYF
- TRBJ2-7 TRBV5-1 TRBD2 TGCGCCAGCAGCCCCAAGACTAGCGGGAGGGCCGTCGAGCAGTACTTC CASSPKTSGRAVEQYF
- TRBJ1-1 TRBV5-6 - TGTGCCAGCAGCTTGGGGGCCGCGGAAGCTTTCTTT CASSLGAAEAFF
- TRBJ2-3 TRBV20-1 - TGCAGTGCTAGAGATTTTAGGGCTGCAGATACGCAGTATTTT CSARDFRAADTQYF
- TRBJ2-3 TRBV20-1 TRBD2 TGCAGTGCTAGAGTATCGACTAGCGGACGTTATACGCAGTATTTT CSARVSTSGRYTQYF
- TRBJ2-3 TRBV5-1 - TGCGCCAGCAGCTTGGATCGGGACGCTTTCACAGATACGCAGTATTTT CASSLDRDAFTDTQYF
- TRBJ2-1 TRBV29-1 - TGCAGCGTTGAAGGTAGACCGAGCTCCTACAATGAGCAGTTCTTC CSVEGRPSSYNEQFF
few TRBJ1-6 TRBV7-9 TRBD1 TGTGCCACCGGGACAGGGAATTCACCCCTCCACTTT CATGTGNSPLHF
few TRBJ2-7 TRBV6-5 TRBD1 TGTGCCAGCAGTTACAAATACGGGACAGACTACGAGCAGTACTTC CASSYKYGTDYEQYF
few TRBJ2-3 TRBV29-1 - TGCAGCGTTGAGAGAAGACTTTCTATTGAGTCAGATACGCAGTATTTT CSVERRLSIESDTQYF
- TRBJ2-2 TRBV11-2 - TGTGCCAGCAGCTTACGCTACAGGCAAGCCACCGGGGAGCTGTTTTTT CASSLRYRQATGELFF
once TRBJ2-5 TRBV20-1 - TGCAGTGCTAGGGATGGGGTTGGGGAGACCCAGTACTTC CSARDGVGETQYF
few TRBJ1-2 TRBV5-1 - TGCGCCAGCAGCTCTCACAGCGATCCCTATGGCTACACCTTC CASSSHSDPYGYTF
- TRBJ2-3 TRBV6-1 - TGTGCCAGCAGCCTGGGGGGAATACACACAGATACGCAGTATTTT CASSLGGIHTDTQYF
many TRBJ2-7 TRBV29-1 TRBD2 TGCAGCGTTGGAGCGGGAGCACTCTACGAGCAGTACTTC CSVGAGALYEQYF
- TRBJ2-7 TRBV4-1 TRBD2 TGCGCCAGCAGCCCCGGGGGTAGCGGGAGAGGCTACGAGCAGTACTTC CASSPGGSGRGYEQYF
- TRBJ1-1 TRBV6-6 TRBD1 TGTGCCAGCAGTCGCCAGGGGGCTGAAGCTTTCTTT CASSRQGAEAFF
few TRBJ1-5 TRBV19 - TGTGCCAGTATCGCCGGGGGGCGAGATCAGCCCCAGCATTTT CASIAGGRDQPQHF
many TRBJ2-1 TRBV7-2 TRBD2 TGTGCCAGCAGCTTATCGCTTAGCGGGGTGGTCAATGAGCAGTTCTTC CASSLSLSGVVNEQFF
- TRBJ1-5 TRBV7-6 - TGTGCCAGCAGCTTAGAAGACAGAGATAGCAATCAGCCCCAGCATTTT CASSLEDRDSNQPQHF
few TRBJ2-6 TRBV15 TRBD1 TGTGCCACCAGCAGAAGACAGGGGGCACTGTCTGGGGCCAACGTCCTGACTTTC CATSRRQGALSGANVLTF
- TRBJ2-1 TRBV12-3/TRBV12-4 TRBD1 TGTGCCAGCAGTCTCGGGACAGGGGGCAGTGAGCAGTTCTTC CASSLGTGGSEQFF
few TRBJ2-1 TRBV29-1 TRBD2 TGCAGCGTTGGAGGGACTAGCGGGAGCTACAATGAGCAGTTCTTC CSVGGTSGSYNEQFF
once TRBJ2-7 TRBV12-3/TRBV12-4 - TGTGCCAGCAGTATTACAGGGAGCTACGAGCAGTACTTC CASSITGSYEQYF
few TRBJ1-2 TRBV12-3/TRBV12-4 - TGTGCCAGCAGTTTAGCAAACAGCGGGAGCTACACCTTC CASSLANSGSYTF
- TRBJ1-5 TRBV12-3/TRBV12-4 - TGTGCCAGCAGTTTAAGCGCCGGAGGGTATAGCAATCAGCCCCAGCATTTT CASSLSAGGYSNQPQHF
- TRBJ2-1 TRBV20-1 TRBD2 TGCAGTGCCACAACTCTTCTAGCGGGGGGTTACAATGAGCAGTTCTTC CSATTLLAGGYNEQFF